Below, 10 T cell receptor beta chains from the same sample are listed, as sequenced in a study of patients and donors after allogeneic stem cell transplantation. MiXCR was run by TCRdb on the RT-PCR reads, yielding one entry per CDR3 protein. The sample yields 920,000 or so distinct CDR3 sequences, about 20% seen once. The material sequenced was blood, either unsorted or a sorted T cell fraction (not recorded which). The source is a human donor who was either an allogeneic HSCT recipient or a stem cell or donor lymphocyte infusion donor (not recorded which). It is not recorded whose cells these are; they may come from a transplant donor.

The J gene is TRBJ2-3, the V gene TRBV15; 10 bases fit TRBD1. Trimming took 10 bases from V and 1 from J; bases not matched to a gene: 8. The germline V gene encodes CDR1 LNHNV and CDR2 YYDKDF (reference sequence). This CDR3 region has 15 residues. The CDR3 DNA reads TGTGCCAGCACACAAGACAGGGGGCGCACAGATACGCAGTATTTT. It translates to CASTQDRGRTDTQYF.

The rearrangement uses TRBV7-2 and TRBJ2-3; TRBD2 aligns across 7 bases. This CDR3 region has 14 residues. Germline loops: CDR1 SGHTA, CDR2 FQGNSA. Losses at the gene ends were 5 bases for V and 5 bases for J; bases not matched to a gene: 7. The CDR3 loop reads CASSQAGKRDTQYF. CDR3 DNA sequence: TGTGCCAGCAGCCAAGCGGGGAAGAGAGATACGCAGTATTTT.

This rearrangement joins TRBV5-6 to TRBJ2-5; no clear D gene. The CDR3 has 13 residues. Germline CDR1 and CDR2: SGHDT and YYEEEE. Between the trimmed V and J ends, which lost 1 base and 2 bases, there was a span of 6 bases. CDR3 protein: CASSLRIQETQYF. CDR3 coding DNA: TGTGCCAGCAGCTTGAGGATTCAAGAGACCCAGTACTTC.

The CDR3 DNA reads TGTGCCAGCAGCCTCCGGGACGCCTACAATGAGCAGTTCTTC. It translates to CASSLRDAYNEQFF. J is TRBJ2-1 and V is TRBV3-1; D tentatively reads TRBD1 or TRBD2 (5 bases each). The CDR3 length is 14 residues. From germline, CDR1 is LGHDT and CDR2 YNNKEL (reference sequence). V was clipped by 4 bases and J by 2 bases, with 9 bases between them.

The CDR3 bases are TGCAGTGCTAGTACTAGCGGGGGGAGTATTGAGCAGTTCTTC. It codes for CSASTSGGSIEQFF. The V gene is TRBV20-1, the J gene TRBJ2-1; 12 bases match TRBD2. This CDR3 has 14 residues. Per germline, CDR1 DFQATT and CDR2 SNEGSKA (reference sequence). The V and J ends lost 3 bases and 9 bases, in that order; junction bases with no gene match: 6.

In nucleotides, the CDR3 is TGTGCCAGCAGTTTGTCCCGTCCTACAGGGGGCTTGTTGGAGACCCAGTACTTC. Protein product: CASSLSRPTGGLLETQYF. The V call is TRBV27, the J call TRBJ2-5; 9 bases are a match to TRBD1. Germline V gene sequence: CDR1 MNHEY, CDR2 SMNVEV (reference sequence). CDR3 length equals 18 residues. The V and J ends lost 3 bases and 5 bases, in that order; junction bases with no gene match: 16.

The chain couples TRBV5-4 to TRBJ2-3; D is possibly TRBD1 or TRBD2 (5 bases each). This CDR3 region has 16 residues. With 0 bases removed from V and 0 bases from J, the gap between germline ends came to 11 bases. The germline CDR1 and CDR2 sequences are SGHNT and YYREEE (reference sequence). The CDR3 bases are TGTGCCAGCAGCTTGGCCGAGGGGCGTAGCACAGATACGCAGTATTTT. Its translation is CASSLAEGRSTDTQYF.

This clonotype was seen a handful of times. The chain couples TRBV14 to TRBJ2-5; D unresolved. Trimming left V 0 bases short and J 5 bases short, with 7 bases between. Germline V gene sequence: CDR1 SGHDN, CDR2 FVKESK. CDR3 size: 13 residues. In DNA, the CDR3 is TGTGCCAGCAGCCAAGAATCGTGGGAGACCCAGTACTTC. Translating it yields CASSQESWETQYF.

This clonotype appeared a few times. V usage is TRBV20-1 and J usage is TRBJ2-5, with D maybe TRBD1 (7 bases). The V gene lost 0 bases and the J gene lost 5 bases, with 19 bases spanning the gap. Germline CDR1 reads DFQATT; CDR2 reads SNEGSKA (reference sequence). The CDR3 loop spans 16 amino acids. The CDR3 protein is CSARDPRQGGWETQYF. CDR3 in DNA: TGCAGTGCTAGAGATCCTCGGCAGGGGGGCTGGGAGACCCAGTACTTC.

The chain combines TRBV7-6 with TRBJ1-4; D possibly corresponds to TRBD1 (6 bases). Germline V gene sequence: CDR1 SGHVS, CDR2 FNYEAQ. V was trimmed by 7 bases and J by 5 bases, leaving 17 bases between them. This CDR3 region has 15 residues. This CDR3 reads CASTKSRGGNEKLFF. The CDR3 DNA follows: TGTGCCAGCACCAAATCTCGAGGGGGGAATGAAAAACTGTTTTTT.